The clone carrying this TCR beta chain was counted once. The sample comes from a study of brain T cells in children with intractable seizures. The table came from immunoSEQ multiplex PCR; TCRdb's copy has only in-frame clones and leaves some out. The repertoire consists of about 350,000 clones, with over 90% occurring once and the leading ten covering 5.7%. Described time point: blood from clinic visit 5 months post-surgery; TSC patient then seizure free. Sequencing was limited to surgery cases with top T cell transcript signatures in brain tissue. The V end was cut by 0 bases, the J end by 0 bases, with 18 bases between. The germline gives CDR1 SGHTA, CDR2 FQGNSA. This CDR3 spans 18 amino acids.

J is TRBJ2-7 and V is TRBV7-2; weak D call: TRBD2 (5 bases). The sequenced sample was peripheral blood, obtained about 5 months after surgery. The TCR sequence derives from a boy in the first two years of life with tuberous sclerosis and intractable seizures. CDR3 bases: TGTGCCAGCAGCTTAGCGCGCTCGCGGGCCACGATCTCCTACGAGCAGTACTTC. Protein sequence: CASSLARSRATISYEQYF.